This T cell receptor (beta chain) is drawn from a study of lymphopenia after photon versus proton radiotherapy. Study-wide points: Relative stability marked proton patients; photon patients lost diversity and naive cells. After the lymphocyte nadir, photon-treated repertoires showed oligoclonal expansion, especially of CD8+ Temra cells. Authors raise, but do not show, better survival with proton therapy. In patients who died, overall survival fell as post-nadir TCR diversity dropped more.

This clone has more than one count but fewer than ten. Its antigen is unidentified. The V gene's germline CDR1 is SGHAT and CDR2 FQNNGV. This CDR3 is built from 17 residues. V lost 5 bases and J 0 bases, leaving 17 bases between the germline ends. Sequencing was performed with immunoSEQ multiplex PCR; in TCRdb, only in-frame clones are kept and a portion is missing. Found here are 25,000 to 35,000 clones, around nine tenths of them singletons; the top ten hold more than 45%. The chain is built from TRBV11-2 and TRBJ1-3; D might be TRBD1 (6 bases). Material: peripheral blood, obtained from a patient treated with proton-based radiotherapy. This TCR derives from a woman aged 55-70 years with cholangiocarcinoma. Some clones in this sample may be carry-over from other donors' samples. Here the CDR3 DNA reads TGTGCCAGCAGCCCCCGACCGGGGGGCGTCTCTGGAAACACCATATATTTT. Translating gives CASSPRPGGVSGNTIYF.